This T cell receptor beta chain was retrieved from a study of T cell repertoires in cytomegalovirus infection. As for the study in general: CMV infection together with matching HLA type was indicated by public TCR beta signatures. Study-wide results and limits: Summed public TCR beta family frequency identified CMV carriers bearing the relevant HLA.

The CDR3 sequence is 16 residues long. CDR1 PRHDT and CDR2 FYEKMQ come from the germline V gene (reference sequence). The germline V and J ends were trimmed by 2 bases and 2 bases, with 14 bases remaining between them. TCRdb re-called the reads with MiXCR, one entry per CDR3 protein. The sample has about 490,000 distinct CDR3 sequences, about 11% seen once. This clonotype was detected a few times. Its antigen is as yet unknown. The sample taken for sequencing was PBMCs. The sequence was collected from a human donor in good health (CMV status not recorded). Some clones in this sample may be carry-over from other donors' samples. V and J are TRBV13 and TRBJ2-3; TRBD2 might be the D (5 bases). CDR3 in amino acids: CASSLTFGVDTDTQYF. For the CDR3, the DNA is TGTGCCAGCAGCTTAACCTTCGGGGTCGACACAGATACGCAGTATTTT.